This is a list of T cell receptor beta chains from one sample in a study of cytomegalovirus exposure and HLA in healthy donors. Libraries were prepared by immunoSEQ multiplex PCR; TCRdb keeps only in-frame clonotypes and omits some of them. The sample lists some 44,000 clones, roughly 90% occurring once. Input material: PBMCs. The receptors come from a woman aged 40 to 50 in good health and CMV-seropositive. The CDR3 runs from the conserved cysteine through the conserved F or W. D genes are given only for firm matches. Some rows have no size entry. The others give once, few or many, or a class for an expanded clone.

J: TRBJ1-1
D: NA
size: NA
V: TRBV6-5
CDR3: CASSYGGATEAFF
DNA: TGTGCCAGCAGTTACGGGGGGGCAACTGAAGCTTTCTTT

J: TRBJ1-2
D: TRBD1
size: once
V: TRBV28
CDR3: CASKLGAKGAFYGYTF
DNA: TGTGCCAGCAAATTGGGGGCTAAGGGGGCCTTCTATGGCTACACCTTC

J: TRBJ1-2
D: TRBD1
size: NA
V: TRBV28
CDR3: CASSFLGGQGALGYGYTF
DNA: TGTGCCAGCAGTTTTTTAGGAGGACAGGGGGCGCTCGGCTATGGCTACACCTTC

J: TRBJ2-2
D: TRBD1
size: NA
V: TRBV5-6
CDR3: CASSSWGTASTGELFF
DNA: TGTGCCAGCAGCTCCTGGGGGACAGCGAGCACCGGGGAGCTGTTTTTT

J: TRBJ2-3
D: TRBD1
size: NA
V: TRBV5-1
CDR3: CASSLVGTGGRDTQYF
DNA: TGCGCCAGCAGCCTCGTCGGGACAGGGGGCAGAGATACGCAGTATTTT

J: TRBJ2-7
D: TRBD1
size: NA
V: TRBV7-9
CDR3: CASSFGDRKYEQYF
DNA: TGTGCCAGCAGCTTTGGGGACAGGAAATACGAGCAGTACTTC

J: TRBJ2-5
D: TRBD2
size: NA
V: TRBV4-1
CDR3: CASSQDRASGIQETQYF
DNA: TGCGCCAGCAGCCAAGATAGGGCTAGCGGGATCCAAGAGACCCAGTACTTC

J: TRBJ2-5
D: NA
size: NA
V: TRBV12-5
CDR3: CASGLGLAPETQYF
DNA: TGTGCTAGTGGTTTAGGACTCGCCCCAGAGACCCAGTACTTC

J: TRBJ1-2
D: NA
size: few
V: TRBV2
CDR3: CASKKEDTNYGYTF
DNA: TGTGCCAGCAAGAAGGAGGATACGAACTATGGCTACACCTTC

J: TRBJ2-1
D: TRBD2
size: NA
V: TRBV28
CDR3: CASSGSNYNEQFF
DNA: TGTGCCAGTAGCGGGAGTAACTACAATGAGCAGTTCTTC

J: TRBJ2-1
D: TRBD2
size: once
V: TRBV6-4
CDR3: CASSQLAEGYNEQFF
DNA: TGTGCCAGCAGTCAACTAGCGGAAGGCTACAATGAGCAGTTCTTC

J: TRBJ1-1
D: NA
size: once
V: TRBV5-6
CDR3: CASSFRTEAFF
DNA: TGTGCCAGCAGCTTCAGGACTGAAGCTTTCTTT

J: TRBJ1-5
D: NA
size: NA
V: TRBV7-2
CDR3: CASSLEGEGPQHF
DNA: TGTGCCAGCAGCTTAGAAGGAGAAGGGCCCCAGCATTTT

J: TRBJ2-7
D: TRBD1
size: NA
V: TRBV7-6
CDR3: CASSPAGQGVYEQYF
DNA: TGTGCCAGCAGCCCCGCGGGACAGGGGGTCTACGAGCAGTACTTC

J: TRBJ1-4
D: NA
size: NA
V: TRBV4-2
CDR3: CASSQVLQGGNEKLFF
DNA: TGTGCCAGCAGCCAAGTACTACAGGGCGGGAATGAAAAACTGTTTTTT

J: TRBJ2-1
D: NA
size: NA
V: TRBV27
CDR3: CASTPELDSRFDEQFF
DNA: TGTGCCAGCACTCCCGAGCTGGACTCCCGGTTCGATGAGCAGTTCTTC

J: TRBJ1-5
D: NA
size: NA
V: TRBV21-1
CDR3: CASSNKPQHF
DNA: TGTGCCAGCAGCAATAAGCCCCAGCATTTT

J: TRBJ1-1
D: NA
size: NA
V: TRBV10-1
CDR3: CASSEGGMNTEAFF
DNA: TGCGCCAGCAGTGAGGGGGGGATGAACACTGAAGCTTTCTTT

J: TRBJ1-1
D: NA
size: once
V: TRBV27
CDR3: CASSFRGGAEAFF
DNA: TGTGCCAGCAGTTTCAGAGGGGGGGCTGAAGCTTTCTTT

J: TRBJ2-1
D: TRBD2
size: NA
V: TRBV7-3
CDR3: CASSPFLTSGRVESYNEQFF
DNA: TGTGCCAGCAGCCCATTTCTGACTAGCGGGAGGGTGGAGTCCTACAATGAGCAGTTCTTC

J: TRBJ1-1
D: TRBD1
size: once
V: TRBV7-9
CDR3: CASSPRQGRNTEAFF
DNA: TGTGCCAGCAGCCCCCGACAGGGACGGAACACTGAAGCTTTCTTT

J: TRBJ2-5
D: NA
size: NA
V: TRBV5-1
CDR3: CASSAGGGQKETQYF
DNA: TGCGCCAGCAGCGCCGGAGGGGGACAGAAAGAGACCCAGTACTTC

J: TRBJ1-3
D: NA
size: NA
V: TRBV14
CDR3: CASSQGGFGNTIYF
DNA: TGTGCCAGCAGCCAAGGAGGGTTCGGAAACACCATATATTTT

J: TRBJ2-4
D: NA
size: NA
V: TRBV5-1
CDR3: CASRAAGQQNIQYF
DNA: TGCGCCAGCAGGGCTGCCGGACAGCAAAACATTCAGTACTTC